These 26 T cell receptor beta chains were sequenced from one sample in a study of shared T cell receptors in the human thymus. Some clones are missing from TCRdb's copy, which holds only in-frame ones; the method was immunoSEQ multiplex PCR. The sample contains approximately 730,000 clones, 70% to 90% of which appear only once. The data also belong to a second study, concerning human thymus T cells.

Material for sequencing was thymocytes. The origin of the receptors is a girl in the first two years of life with a congenital heart defect.

The V call is TRBV11-2, the J call TRBJ2-7; D might be TRBD1 (6 bases). CDR1 is SGHAT, CDR2 FQNNGV, per germline. The length of the CDR3 is 18 residues. Trimming took 4 bases from V and 2 from J, leaving 24 bases between them. CDR3 nucleotides: TGTGCCAGCAGCTCGAAGGGGGTCAGCAACATCGCTCCCTACGAGCAGTACTTC. Translated: CASSSKGVSNIAPYEQYF.

This clone was detected once. The J gene is TRBJ1-1, the V gene TRBV7-9; D is possibly TRBD1 (6 bases). The CDR3 runs 13 residues. The germline CDR1 and CDR2 sequences are SEHNR and FQNEAQ (reference sequence). V was trimmed by 6 bases and J by 5 bases, leaving 13 bases between them. CDR3 amino acids: CASSRTVDTEAFF. In DNA form, the CDR3 reads TGTGCCAGCAGTCGGACAGTCGATACTGAAGCTTTCTTT.

This chain joins TRBV5-1 and TRBJ2-5; D possibly corresponds to TRBD1 (6 bases). The J call is in doubt because the DNA end fits TRBJ2-7 better. The CDR3 runs to 16 residues. Germline-derived CDR1 and CDR2 are SGHRS and YFSETQ. CDR3 region: CASSLTGIGIPYEQYF. In nucleotides, the CDR3 is TGCGCCAGCAGCTTGACAGGGATCGGCATACCCTACGAGCAGTACTTC.

The chain links TRBV2 to TRBJ2-1, with TRBD2 matching 12 bases. CDR1 and CDR2 (germline): SNHLY, FYNNEI. The V and J ends lost 11 bases and 6 bases, in that order; junction bases with no gene match: 5. CDR3 length: 13 amino acids. CDR3 sequence (DNA): TGTGCCGGAGGGACTAGCGGGTTCAATGAGCAGTTCTTC. Amino acid sequence: CAGGTSGFNEQFF.

The CDR3 DNA is TGCGCCAGCAGCCCAGGACTTGAATATACAGGGCCCGACGAGCAGTACTTC. Its protein product is CASSPGLEYTGPDEQYF. The V call is TRBV4-3, the J call TRBJ2-7; a weak D match, TRBD1 (6 bases). CDR1 and CDR2 from the germline V gene are LGHNA and YSLEER. The CDR3 sequence is 17 residues long. Trimming took off 4 bases at V and 5 bases at J, with 24 bases between the two ends.

The chain is built from TRBV5-4 and TRBJ2-1; 9 bases match TRBD1. Unmatched junction bases numbered 21, after V lost 2 bases and J lost 12 bases. The CDR3 is 18 residues long. The V gene's germline CDR1 is SGHNT and CDR2 YYREEE (reference sequence). Here the CDR3 reads CASSFSTLTAGTGFGQFF. The CDR3 bases are TGTGCCAGCAGCTTCTCCACCCTTACTGCCGGGACAGGGTTCGGGCAGTTCTTC.

The chain recombines TRBV5-1 with TRBJ2-7, with 9 nucleotides matching TRBD1. The germline gives CDR1 SGHRS, CDR2 YFSETQ. V gave up 0 bases and J gave up 3 bases; unmatched junction bases: 4. The CDR3 is 15 amino acids. CDR3 bases: TGCGCCAGCAGCTTGGTTGGACAGGGGAGCTACGAGCAGTACTTC. It specifies CASSLVGQGSYEQYF.

The table lists this clone with a count of one. The chain has TRBV5-1 and TRBJ1-1, with TRBD1 identical over 8 bases. Trimming at V came to 4 bases and at J to 0 bases, leaving 5 bases not matched to a gene. Germline lookup yields CDR1 SGHRS and CDR2 YFSETQ. The length of the CDR3 is 15 residues. The CDR3 DNA reads TGCGCCAGCAGCGCGCGGACAGGGATGAACACTGAAGCTTTCTTT. Its translation: CASSARTGMNTEAFF.

The V gene is TRBV5-1, the J gene TRBJ2-2; 7 bases align to TRBD2. J was trimmed by 5 bases and V by 4 bases; bases with no gene match: 8. This CDR3 contains 15 residues. Germline values: CDR1 SGHRS, CDR2 YFSETQ. CDR3 in DNA: TGCGCCAGCAGCCCCAGGACTAGTCGGACCGGGGAGCTGTTTTTT. This gives the protein CASSPRTSRTGELFF.

The CDR3 spells CASSLSGTATYEQYF. CDR3 bases: TGCGCCAGCAGCTTAAGTGGGACAGCAACCTACGAGCAGTACTTC. This chain connects TRBV5-1 to TRBJ2-7; 7 bases map to TRBD1. The germline CDR1 and CDR2 sequences are SGHRS and YFSETQ. Trimming at V came to 2 bases and at J to 2 bases, leaving 7 bases not matched to a gene. This CDR3 has 15 amino acids.

The J gene is TRBJ1-2, the V gene TRBV7-2; a possible D gene is TRBD1 (5 bases). This CDR3 region has 15 residues. The germline V and J ends were trimmed by 0 bases and 6 bases, with 14 bases remaining between them. Per the germline V gene, CDR1 is SGHTA and CDR2 is FQGNSA. The CDR3 DNA is TGTGCCAGCAGCTTAGCGTCAGGGTCAGTGGATGGCTACACCTTC. It specifies CASSLASGSVDGYTF. The full variable domain, with the rest looked up from reference TRBV7-2 and TRBJ1-2, is GAGVSQSPSNKVTEKGKDVELRCDPISGHTALYWYRQSLGQGLEFLIYFQGNSAPDKSGLPSDRFSAERTGGSVSTLTIQRTQQEDSAVYLCASSLASGSVDGYTFGSGTRLTVV.

This chain links TRBV5-4 with TRBJ1-4, with 8 bases aligning to TRBD1. CDR1 is SGHNT, CDR2 YYREEE, per germline (reference sequence). V trimming: 1 base; J trimming: 4 bases; junction bases outside the gene matches: 9. This CDR3 is built from 17 residues. The CDR3 loop reads CASSLTSMGQVNEKLFF. CDR3 bases: TGTGCCAGCAGCTTGACTTCTATGGGACAGGTTAATGAAAAACTGTTTTTT.

The gene calls are TRBV15 and TRBJ1-5; 7 bases map to TRBD1. Trimming cost V 2 bases and J 4 bases; bases outside gene matches: 2. CDR1 and CDR2 (germline): LNHNV, YYDKDF (reference sequence). The CDR3 sequence is 14 residues long. The CDR3 sequence is CATSRYRGNQPQHF. DNA of the CDR3: TGTGCCACCAGCAGATACAGGGGAAATCAGCCCCAGCATTTT.

The chain joins TRBV20-1 to TRBJ1-1; 7 bases are shared with TRBD1. V shed 8 bases and J 6 bases; nucleotides not matched to a gene: 6. Germline CDR1 DFQATT, CDR2 SNEGSKA (reference sequence). The length of the CDR3 is 11 residues. CDR3 amino acids: CSIRQGSEAFF. The CDR3 DNA reads TGCAGTATACGACAGGGCTCTGAAGCTTTCTTT.

This clone came up once. The gene calls are TRBV28 and TRBJ2-7, with D perhaps matching TRBD2 (5 bases). V was clipped by 0 bases and J by 2 bases, with 17 bases between them. The CDR3 length is 17 residues. Per the germline V gene, CDR1 is MDHEN and CDR2 is SYDVKM. The DNA of the CDR3 is TGTGCCAGCAGTTTATGGCGACTACTTGACGGGACCTACGAGCAGTACTTC. This gives the protein CASSLWRLLDGTYEQYF.

This chain connects TRBV6-1 to TRBJ1-1, with 8 bases fitting TRBD1. The junction had 7 bases not matched to a gene; V was cut back by 6 bases and J by 4 bases. This CDR3 has 14 amino acids. Per germline, CDR1 MNHNS and CDR2 SASEGT. CDR3 amino acids: CASRTGELVTEAFF. In nucleotides, the CDR3 is TGTGCCAGCAGGACAGGGGAGTTAGTCACTGAAGCTTTCTTT.

This rearrangement joins TRBV2 to TRBJ2-7; a weak D match, TRBD2 (5 bases). Germline V gene lookup returns CDR1 SNHLY and CDR2 FYNNEI. V was shortened by 4 bases and J by 2 bases, with 12 bases between the two germline ends. The CDR3 length is 14 residues. The CDR3 sequence is CASSVEGSTYEQYF. The CDR3 nucleotides read TGTGCCAGCAGTGTAGAGGGATCGACCTACGAGCAGTACTTC. Combining the CDR3 with reference TRBV2 and TRBJ2-7 gives the whole variable domain EPEVTQTPSHQVTQMGQEVILRCVPISNHLYFYWYRQILGQKVEFLVSFYNNEISEKSEIFDDQFSVERPDGSNFTLKIRSTKLEDSAMYFCASSVEGSTYEQYFGPGTRLTVT.

This chain links TRBV5-4 with TRBJ1-1, with D unclear. The length of the CDR3 is 12 residues. Germline values: CDR1 SGHNT, CDR2 YYREEE (reference sequence). Trimming removed 4 bases at V and 1 base at J, with 5 bases between. The CDR3: CASSLRNTEAFF. DNA of the CDR3: TGTGCCAGCAGCCTACGGAACACTGAAGCTTTCTTT.

V usage is TRBV4-1 and J usage is TRBJ1-3, with a tentative D call TRBD1 (5 bases). V was cut by 1 base and J by 0 bases, with 16 bases left in between. CDR3 length equals 18 residues. CDR1 is MGHRA, CDR2 YSYEKL, per germline. CDR3 sequence reads: CASSQAAKTVNSGNTIYF. Written as DNA, the CDR3 is TGCGCCAGCAGCCAAGCCGCCAAGACAGTCAACTCTGGAAACACCATATATTTT.

The V and J genes are TRBV10-3 and TRBJ1-1; 7 bases agree with TRBD1. The V segment lost 6 bases and the J segment 0 bases; nucleotides outside the gene matches: 19. Germline CDR1 reads ENHRY; CDR2 reads SYGVKD. This CDR3 is 19 amino acids long. In nucleotides, the CDR3 is TGTGCCATCAGCGGAGGACCAGGGGGATCTCTCAAGATGAACACTGAAGCTTTCTTT. Translated: CAISGGPGGSLKMNTEAFF.

The chain has TRBV6-5 and TRBJ1-1; D remains ambiguous. This CDR3 is 14 amino acids long. Trimming cost V 5 bases and J 3 bases, with 13 bases left between them. From germline, CDR1 is MNHEY and CDR2 SVGAGI. CDR3 in DNA: TGTGCCAGCAGTCCGATAGGTCAGGACACTGAAGCTTTCTTT. As protein: CASSPIGQDTEAFF.

The chain carries TRBV10-2 and TRBJ1-2; D might be TRBD1 (5 bases). Trimming took off 10 bases at V and 2 bases at J, with 20 bases between the two ends. From germline, CDR1 is WSHSY and CDR2 SAAADI. CDR3 length equals 15 residues. The CDR3 region is CATLAGGWRNYGYTF. The DNA for the CDR3 is TGCGCCACCCTCGCGGGGGGATGGAGGAACTATGGCTACACCTTC.

This chain uses TRBV27 with TRBJ2-1; 7 bases fit TRBD1. CDR3 length: 15 residues. Germline loops: CDR1 MNHEY, CDR2 SMNVEV (reference sequence). J gave up 4 bases and V 5 bases, and 8 bases lay outside the gene matches. CDR3 protein: CASSLRGRRYNEQFF. CDR3 coding DNA: TGTGCCAGCAGTCTCAGGGGGAGAAGATACAATGAGCAGTTCTTC.

A note on this clone: The junction departs from germline at one end; a sequencing error may be responsible. The genes are TRBV2 and TRBJ2-7, with 12 nucleotides matching TRBD2. Germline V CDR1 and CDR2: SNHLY, FYNNEI. This CDR3 comprises 16 residues. The DNA of the CDR3 is TGTGCCAGCAGTGCGTATGGACTAGCGGGGCCCTACAAGCAGTACTTC. Translated, it gives CASSAYGLAGPYKQYF. The variable domain in full, with the rest retrieved from reference TRBV2 and TRBJ2-7, is EPEVTQTPSHQVTQMGQEVILRCVPISNHLYFYWYRQILGQKVEFLVSFYNNEISEKSEIFDDQFSVERPDGSNFTLKIRSTKLEDSAMYFCASSAYGLAGPYKQYFGPGTRLTVT.

CDR3 in amino acids: CASSDESGGYTF. The CDR3 DNA is TGTGCCAGCAGTGATGAGTCAGGTGGCTACACCTTC. The genes are TRBV25-1 and TRBJ1-2; no clear D. V was shortened by 3 bases and J by 7 bases, with 9 bases between the two germline ends. Per germline, CDR1 MGHDK and CDR2 SYGVNS. CDR3 length: 12 residues.

The V gene is TRBV9, the J gene TRBJ2-5; 11 nucleotides align to TRBD2. The CDR3 has 15 residues. Germline-derived CDR1 and CDR2 are SGDLS and YYNGEE. V gave up 2 bases and J gave up 5 bases; unmatched junction bases: 5. The CDR3 spells CASSVSGGAEETQYF. For the CDR3, the DNA is TGTGCCAGCAGCGTTAGCGGGGGGGCGGAGGAGACCCAGTACTTC.